The present entry profiles one T cell receptor beta chain with its context. Its cognate antigen is unknown. Nominally healthy donors provided the samples, though records likely missed some immune exposures. PCR was performed using 60 Vbeta and 13 Jbeta primers. Sequenced by immunoSEQ multiplex PCR; TCRdb stores in-frame clones only, minus some. This table holds 150,000 or so clones, about 75% found once. The CDR3 has 15 amino acids. Trimming shortened V by 2 bases and J by 0 bases, and 6 bases separated the two germline ends. The source of the sample is a study of cytomegalovirus exposure and HLA in healthy donors. Study at large: Earlier findings included about 120 million unique TCR beta sequences obtained from 150 million to 200 million T cells. There were 350 to 400 genotyped donors. Of these, roughly 86% fell in the genetic ancestry cluster associated with self-reported Caucasian donors.

Broader study findings: Prior analysis indicated that the majority of TCR beta V segments exhibited productivity approximately 87% or approximately 30% of the time.

V is TRBV5-3 and J is TRBJ2-6; D call uncertain. TRBV5-3 is labeled an ORF, and its function is uncertain. Sequenced material: PBMCs. This sequence originates from a man aged 18 to 29 in good health and CMV-seropositive. For the CDR3, the DNA is TGTGCCAGAAGCTTCCTAGGCTCTGGGGCCAACGTCCTGACTTTC. It yields the protein CARSFLGSGANVLTF.